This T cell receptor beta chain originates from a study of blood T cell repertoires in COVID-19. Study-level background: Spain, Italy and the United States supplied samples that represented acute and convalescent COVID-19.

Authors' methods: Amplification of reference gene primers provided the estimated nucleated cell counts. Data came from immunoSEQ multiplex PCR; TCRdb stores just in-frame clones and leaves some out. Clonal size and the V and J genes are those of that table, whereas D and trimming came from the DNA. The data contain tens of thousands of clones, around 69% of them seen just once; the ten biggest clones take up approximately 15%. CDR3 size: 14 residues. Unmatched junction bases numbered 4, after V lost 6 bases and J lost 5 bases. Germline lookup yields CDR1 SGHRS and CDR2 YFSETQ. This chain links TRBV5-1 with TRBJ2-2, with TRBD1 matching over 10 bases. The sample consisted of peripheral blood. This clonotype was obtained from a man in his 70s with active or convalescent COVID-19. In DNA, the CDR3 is TGCGCCAGCAAGGGACAGGGGAATACCGGGGAGCTGTTTTTT. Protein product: CASKGQGNTGELFF.